Presented here are 21 T cell receptor beta chains from one specimen sequenced in a study of T cells in Graves' hyperthyroidism and ophthalmopathy. RNA transcripts served as the template for amplifying TCR beta CDR3 regions. The HTBI primer set was used in a first-round RT-PCR of the TCR CDR3. From the multiplex PCR reads, TCRdb called clonotypes with MiXCR, one entry per CDR3 protein. The sample has roughly 660,000 distinct CDR3 sequences; approximately 15% are singletons. The specimen was blood. Receptors originate from a man between 50 and 59 years old with Graves' hyperthyroidism.

The genes are TRBV6-6 and TRBJ2-7, with 12 bases aligning to TRBD2. CDR3 size: 16 residues. The J segment lost 2 bases and the V segment lost 2 bases, leaving 4 bases of the junction unmatched. Per the germline V gene, CDR1 is MNHNY and CDR2 is SVGAGI (reference sequence). CDR3 region: CASSYTASGRAYEQYF. The CDR3, as DNA: TGTGCCAGCAGTTACACCGCTAGCGGGAGGGCCTACGAGCAGTACTTC.

This clonotype has only a few counts. The V and J genes are TRBV19 and TRBJ2-7; 7 bases align to TRBD1. The length of the CDR3 is 15 residues. Per the germline V gene, CDR1 is LNHDA and CDR2 is SQIVND (reference sequence). J was trimmed by 4 bases and V by 3 bases; bases with no gene match: 9. CDR3 region: CASSIFDRVGYEQYF. The CDR3 coding sequence is TGTGCCAGTAGTATTTTCGACAGGGTGGGGTACGAGCAGTACTTC.

This clonotype was counted a few times. V gene TRBV7-9 combines with J gene TRBJ2-1, with D perhaps matching TRBD1 or TRBD2 (5 bases each). The CDR3 sequence is 18 residues long. V was cut by 1 base and J by 4 bases, with 20 bases left in between. The germline V gene has CDR1 SEHNR and CDR2 FQNEAQ (reference sequence). The CDR3 sequence is CASSLVTGTRSIYNEQFF. The CDR3 region has the DNA TGTGCCAGCAGCTTAGTTACCGGGACCAGGAGCATTTACAATGAGCAGTTCTTC.

This clonotype was seen at least ten times. The chain couples TRBV5-1 to TRBJ2-3, with TRBD1 matching over 9 bases. CDR1 and CDR2 from the germline V gene are SGHRS and YFSETQ. The CDR3 contains 17 residues. Trimming removed 4 bases from V and 0 bases from J; junction bases left unmatched: 9. The CDR3 nucleotides are TGCGCCAGCAGCACCCGGACAGGGGCAGATAGCACAGATACGCAGTATTTT. This encodes CASSTRTGADSTDTQYF.

Comments on this clonotype: A much larger clone differs by one base, so this may be a read error. This rearrangement joins TRBV10-3 to TRBJ2-7, with D maybe TRBD2 (5 bases). The CDR3 length is 14 residues. The germline CDR1 and CDR2 sequences are ENHRY and SYGVKD. CDR3 nucleotide sequence: TGTGCCATCAGTGAGATGCGGGTAACCTACGAGCGGTACTTC. Its translation is CAISEMRVTYERYF.

The chain uses TRBV10-3 and TRBJ2-7, with 11 bases matching TRBD2. The ends lost 0 bases at V and 4 bases at J; junction bases unmatched: 2. CDR1 and CDR2 (germline): ENHRY, SYGVKD. The CDR3 is 15 amino acids. The CDR3 sequence: CAISESTSGSYEQYF. CDR3 coding DNA: TGTGCCATCAGTGAGTCCACTAGCGGGAGTTACGAGCAGTACTTC.

This clonotype was seen just once. The V gene is TRBV3-1, the J gene TRBJ2-5; 7 bases line up with TRBD1. This CDR3 is built from 17 residues. Per the germline V gene, CDR1 is LGHDT and CDR2 is YNNKEL (reference sequence). The junction had 10 bases not matched to a gene; V was cut back by 0 bases and J by 3 bases. CDR3 loop: CASSQERSDRRKETQYF. The CDR3 DNA reads TGTGCCAGCAGCCAAGAAAGGTCGGACAGGAGAAAAGAGACCCAGTACTTC.

This clonotype came up many times. The chain combines TRBV29-1 with TRBJ2-7, with D perhaps TRBD1 (5 bases). The CDR3 loop spans 13 amino acids. Germline V CDR1 and CDR2: SQVTM, ANQGSEA. V lost 4 bases, J lost 3 bases, and 13 bases lay in between. CDR3 DNA sequence: TGCAGCGTTGTAGGTCAGGGTCTCTACGAGCAGTACTTC. Translating gives CSVVGQGLYEQYF.

This clonotype showed up just a few times. The V and J genes are TRBV7-9 and TRBJ2-6; D is perhaps TRBD2 (6 bases). Trimming stripped 8 bases from V and 2 bases from J, with 13 bases between. CDR3 length: 15 amino acids. Germline assignment: CDR1 SEHNR and CDR2 FQNEAQ (reference sequence). In DNA, the CDR3 is TGTGCCAGCGGAGGGGTTCCTGCTGGGGCCAACGTCCTGACTTTC. Residues: CASGGVPAGANVLTF.

V and J are TRBV9 and TRBJ2-2; D is uncertain. The CDR3 loop spans 14 amino acids. Between the trimmed V and J ends, which lost 0 bases and 4 bases, there was a span of 7 bases. In germline, CDR1 is SGDLS, CDR2 YYNGEE. The CDR3 sequence is CASSVAGVTGELFF. DNA for the CDR3: TGTGCCAGCAGCGTAGCTGGAGTCACCGGGGAGCTGTTTTTT. Supplemented by reference TRBV9 and TRBJ2-2, the full variable domain reads DSGVTQTPKHLITATGQRVTLRCSPRSGDLSVYWYQQSLDQGLQFLIQYYNGEERAKGNILERFSAQQFPDLHSELNLSSLELGDSALYFCASSVAGVTGELFFGEGSRLTVL.

This clonotype was recorded at least ten times. The J gene is TRBJ1-1, the V gene TRBV18; D call uncertain. This CDR3 comprises 12 residues. CDR1 and CDR2 (germline): KGHSH, LQKENI. The V end lost 1 base, the J end lost 7 bases, and 7 bases lay between the germline ends. The DNA for the CDR3 is TGTGCCAGCTCACCACGGGCAGATGAAGCTTTCTTT. Protein sequence: CASSPRADEAFF.

The chain links TRBV5-6 to TRBJ2-1; 12 bases align to TRBD2. This CDR3 is 17 amino acids long. Germline CDR1 reads SGHDT; CDR2 reads YYEEEE. V gave up 0 bases and J gave up 4 bases; unmatched junction bases: 5. The CDR3 bases are TGTGCCAGCAGCTTGGCTCTAGCGGGAGGGTCTTACAATGAGCAGTTCTTC. As protein: CASSLALAGGSYNEQFF.

At least ten counts were recorded for this clonotype. V gene TRBV10-3 combines with J gene TRBJ2-3; either TRBD1 or TRBD2 may supply D (5 bases each). The germline V gene has CDR1 ENHRY and CDR2 SYGVKD. The CDR3 covers 17 residues. Trimming shortened V by 6 bases and J by 2 bases, and 21 bases separated the two germline ends. The CDR3 nucleotides read TGTGCCATCAGAAACTCCGGGACCTCGCTACCCACAGATACGCAGTATTTT. Protein product: CAIRNSGTSLPTDTQYF.

This clonotype was detected many times. The rearrangement uses TRBV27 and TRBJ2-1; D ambiguous. V was pared by 2 bases and J by 10 bases, with 12 bases between. Germline CDR1 is MNHEY and CDR2 is SMNVEV (reference sequence). The CDR3 loop spans 13 amino acids. CDR3 DNA: TGTGCCAGCAGTTTAGCCAAACCCCTAGAGCAGTTCTTC. Translated: CASSLAKPLEQFF.

This clonotype was observed many times. This rearrangement joins TRBV28 to TRBJ1-2, with TRBD1 matching over 9 bases. CDR1 is MDHEN and CDR2 is SYDVKM in the germline V gene. The ends lost 2 bases at V and 3 bases at J; junction bases unmatched: 10. The CDR3 is made up of 17 amino acids. The CDR3 region is CASSLAPRQGGDYGYTF. The CDR3 DNA reads TGTGCCAGCAGTTTAGCCCCGCGACAGGGGGGGGACTATGGCTACACCTTC.

This clonotype was seen repeatedly, ten times or more. The V gene is TRBV24-1, the J gene TRBJ2-7; D gene ambiguous. This CDR3 region has 16 residues. In germline, CDR1 is KGHDR, CDR2 SFDVKD. The germline V and J ends were trimmed by 3 bases and 6 bases, with 20 bases remaining between them. CDR3 nucleotide sequence: TGTGCCACCAGTGATCCGGCAACCTCTATACAAGGCGAGCAGTACTTC. Translation gives CATSDPATSIQGEQYF.

There are many counts of this clonotype. The chain links TRBV28 to TRBJ1-5; 11 nucleotides line up with TRBD1. The CDR3 spans 17 residues. Germline assignment: CDR1 MDHEN and CDR2 SYDVKM. Unmatched junction bases numbered 7, after V lost 4 bases and J lost 2 bases. The CDR3 bases are TGTGCCAGCAGTTCCCCGGACAGGGGGCTCCGCAATCAGCCCCAGCATTTT. Its translation is CASSSPDRGLRNQPQHF.

There are many counts of this clonotype. V usage is TRBV29-1 and J usage is TRBJ1-1, with 10 bases lining up with TRBD1. The CDR3 has 13 amino acids. The trim removed 6 bases at V and 3 bases at J, leaving 4 bases unmatched. CDR1 is SQVTM and CDR2 is ANQGSEA in the germline V gene. As DNA, the CDR3 is TGCAGCGTCGCTGGACAGGGGGACACTGAAGCTTTCTTT. Its translation: CSVAGQGDTEAFF.

The table lists this clonotype with many counts. The V call is TRBV30, the J call TRBJ2-1; D is unresolved. V lost 0 bases, J lost 8 bases, and 11 bases lay in between. The CDR3 sequence is 13 residues long. The germline CDR1 and CDR2 sequences are GTSNPN and SVGIG (reference sequence). Here the CDR3 reads CAWSVPSAYEQFF. The CDR3 nucleotides read TGTGCCTGGAGTGTACCCTCAGCGTATGAGCAGTTCTTC.

This clonotype showed up many times. The chain has TRBV7-9 and TRBJ2-5, with TRBD1 matching over 11 bases. With 7 bases clipped from V and 4 bases from J, the junction kept 8 bases outside the gene matches. CDR3 length: 15 amino acids. CDR1 is SEHNR, CDR2 FQNEAQ, per germline (reference sequence). The CDR3: CASTVPDRGLETQYF. CDR3 coding DNA: TGTGCCAGCACCGTCCCGGACAGGGGGCTAGAGACCCAGTACTTC.

V usage is TRBV20-1 and J usage is TRBJ2-2; D gene ambiguous. The CDR3 consists of 11 residues. V was trimmed by 5 bases and J by 9 bases, leaving 10 bases between them. The V gene's germline CDR1 is DFQATT and CDR2 SNEGSKA (reference sequence). CDR3: CSARRGRELFF. Written as DNA, the CDR3 is TGCAGTGCTCGACGCGGAAGGGAGCTGTTTTTT.